Below, 28 T cell receptor beta chains from the same sample are listed, as sequenced in a study of identical twins. TCRdb fed the 5' RACE reads into MiXCR, producing one record per CDR3 protein. The sample lists just over 450,000 distinct CDR3 sequences; 12% to 15% were seen once. These data were likewise used in another study, on yellow fever vaccine responses in identical twins.

What was sequenced was CD4+ T cells sorted from blood. The receptor source for this set is a woman aged 18-29 years in good health.

This clonotype turned up a few times. The chain uses TRBV4-1 and TRBJ2-1; D is unclear. Germline CDR1 MGHRA, CDR2 YSYEKL. Trimming pared 2 bases from V and 8 bases from J, leaving 19 bases between. This CDR3 region has 16 residues. CDR3 nucleotide sequence: TGCGCCAGCAGCCAAAGCTGGGCCGTGGGGTCCGATGAGCAGTTCTTC. It translates to CASSQSWAVGSDEQFF.

This clonotype was recorded many times. This chain connects TRBV6-2 or TRBV6-3 to TRBJ2-6; D is ambiguous. The CDR3 covers 15 residues. From germline, CDR1 is MNHEY and CDR2 SVGEGT. Trimming removed 7 bases at V and 0 bases at J, with 10 bases between. The CDR3: CASNGLRSGANVLTF. CDR3 coding DNA: TGTGCCAGCAACGGTCTTCGCTCTGGGGCCAACGTCCTGACTTTC.

V is TRBV5-6 and J is TRBJ2-7, with D perhaps TRBD2 (5 bases). This CDR3 is built from 14 residues. Germline CDR1 reads SGHDT; CDR2 reads YYEEEE. The V and J ends lost 7 bases and 0 bases respectively, with 14 bases between them. Here the CDR3 reads CASGPGVVSYEQYF. CDR3 bases: TGTGCCAGCGGCCCCGGGGTAGTCTCCTACGAGCAGTACTTC.

The V call is TRBV6-2 or TRBV6-3, the J call TRBJ2-1; 11 nucleotides match TRBD2. From germline, CDR1 is MNHEY and CDR2 SVGEGT. V lost 2 bases and J lost 0; bases outside the gene matches: 9. The CDR3 is 19 amino acids. The CDR3 loop reads CASSYRGLAATISYNEQFF. The CDR3 bases are TGTGCCAGCAGTTACCGGGGACTAGCGGCAACTATCTCCTACAATGAGCAGTTCTTC.

This clonotype was seen only a few times. The gene calls are TRBV7-9 and TRBJ2-7, with TRBD2 matching 8 bases. This CDR3 spans 17 amino acids. Germline CDR1 SEHNR, CDR2 FQNEAQ (reference sequence). Trimming removed 2 bases from V and 3 bases from J; junction bases left unmatched: 12. Here the CDR3 DNA reads TGTGCCAGCAGCTTAAGACTAGCGCAGACGACTCACTACGAGCAGTACTTC. This translates into CASSLRLAQTTHYEQYF.

This clonotype turned up a few times. The chain has TRBV5-6 and TRBJ2-1; tentative D call: TRBD2 (6 bases). Germline V CDR1 and CDR2: SGHDT, YYEEEE. The CDR3 spans 15 residues. With 2 bases removed from V and 4 bases from J, the gap between germline ends came to 13 bases. The CDR3 sequence is CASSFRAGWYNEQFF. CDR3 nucleotides: TGTGCCAGCAGCTTTCGGGCGGGATGGTACAATGAGCAGTTCTTC.

This clonotype was found a few times. CDR3 in amino acids: CAWSEGSPGWADTQYF. Written as DNA, the CDR3 is TGTGCCTGGAGCGAAGGTTCTCCAGGGTGGGCAGATACGCAGTATTTT. The chain joins TRBV30 to TRBJ2-3, with D possibly TRBD1 on 5 matching bases. Germline V gene sequence: CDR1 GTSNPN, CDR2 SVGIG (reference sequence). The CDR3 sequence is 16 residues long. Trimming cost V 3 bases and J 4 bases, with 20 bases left between them.

V is TRBV10-3 and J is TRBJ2-7; 8 bases fit TRBD1. Trimming removed 6 bases from V and 5 bases from J; junction bases left unmatched: 9. The CDR3 length is 14 residues. From germline, CDR1 is ENHRY and CDR2 SYGVKD. CDR3 sequence (DNA): TGTGCCATCAGATCGGACAGGGAAGGGGACGAGCAGTACTTC. Protein sequence: CAIRSDREGDEQYF.

Only a few counts were recorded for this clonotype. The V gene is TRBV5-6, the J gene TRBJ2-6, with 8 bases identical to TRBD1. The ends lost 4 bases at V and 2 bases at J; junction bases unmatched: 5. The CDR3 extends over 16 amino acids. The germline V gene encodes CDR1 SGHDT and CDR2 YYEEEE. CDR3 nucleotide sequence: TGTGCCAGCAGCACGTACAGGGGGGCTGGGGCCAACGTCCTGACTTTC. Encoded protein: CASSTYRGAGANVLTF.

There are a few counts of this clonotype. V and J are TRBV9 and TRBJ1-2, with 12 bases aligning to TRBD1. CDR1 is SGDLS, CDR2 YYNGEE, per germline. This CDR3 comprises 20 residues. V dropped 0 bases and J dropped 3; count of bases not matched to a gene: 15. The CDR3 sequence: CASSVEPSGTGGAEDYGYTF. In nucleotides, the CDR3 is TGTGCCAGCAGCGTAGAGCCCTCCGGGACAGGGGGCGCCGAGGACTATGGCTACACCTTC.

V and J are TRBV5-1 and TRBJ1-1; D uncertain. Germline CDR1 is SGHRS and CDR2 is YFSETQ. The CDR3 consists of 12 residues. V gave up 4 bases and J gave up 10 bases, with 14 bases separating them. CDR3 protein: CASSPNTRGAFF. The CDR3 nucleotides read TGCGCCAGCAGCCCGAACACCCGCGGAGCTTTCTTT.

The chain recombines TRBV6-2 or TRBV6-3 with TRBJ2-3; 8 nucleotides line up with TRBD1. The germline V gene has CDR1 MNHEY and CDR2 SVGEGT. V shed 5 bases, J shed 3 bases, and the junction held 4 bases outside the gene matches. The CDR3 sequence is 14 residues long. In DNA, the CDR3 is TGTGCCAGCAGTGACAGGGGTCAGACAGATACGCAGTATTTT. The encoded protein is CASSDRGQTDTQYF.

The gene calls are TRBV20-1 and TRBJ2-5, with 13 bases lining up with TRBD2. V lost 0 bases, J lost 6 bases, and 13 bases stayed unmatched. CDR3 length equals 18 residues. Germline loops: CDR1 DFQATT, CDR2 SNEGSKA (reference sequence). CDR3 amino acids: CSARDGRTSGRAGQTQYF. CDR3 bases: TGCAGTGCTAGAGATGGTAGAACTAGCGGGAGGGCCGGACAGACCCAGTACTTC.

In this sample, this clonotype turned up a few times. The gene calls are TRBV7-8 and TRBJ1-4; D is unclear. V was cut by 2 bases and J by 0 bases, with 10 bases left in between. The CDR3 has 16 amino acids. Germline V gives CDR1 SGHVS, CDR2 FQNEAQ. The CDR3 protein is CASSLRTVPTNEKLFF. Written as DNA, the CDR3 is TGTGCCAGCAGCTTACGGACGGTCCCAACTAATGAAAAACTGTTTTTT.

J is TRBJ2-7 and V is TRBV20-1; unclear D gene. This CDR3 spans 11 amino acids. In germline, CDR1 is DFQATT, CDR2 SNEGSKA (reference sequence). V gave up 2 bases and J gave up 4 bases, with 6 bases separating them. The CDR3 protein is CSARWGYEQYF. The CDR3 DNA reads as TGCAGTGCTAGATGGGGTTACGAGCAGTACTTC.

The DNA for the CDR3 is TGTGCCAGCATGGGACAGGGGGCTGGCGAGCAGTACTTC. Amino acid sequence: CASMGQGAGEQYF. The rearrangement joins TRBV6-1 to TRBJ2-7; 12 nucleotides align to TRBD1. The CDR3 covers 13 residues. Losses at the gene ends were 7 bases for V and 6 bases for J; bases not matched to a gene: 4. CDR1 and CDR2 from the germline V gene are MNHNS and SASEGT.

This clonotype turned up a few times. The chain recombines TRBV7-2 with TRBJ2-7; TRBD2 agrees at 8 bases. Per germline, CDR1 SGHTA and CDR2 FQGNSA. This CDR3 is built from 15 residues. Trimming cost V 2 bases and J 2 bases; bases outside gene matches: 5. CDR3 nucleotide sequence: TGTGCCAGCAGCTTACCCGGACTAGCCCCCTACGAGCAGTACTTC. It specifies CASSLPGLAPYEQYF.

The V and J genes are TRBV12-3 or TRBV12-4 and TRBJ2-3; 8 positions match TRBD2. The V and J ends lost 8 bases and 2 bases, in that order; junction bases with no gene match: 9. The CDR3 extends over 15 amino acids. DNA of the CDR3: TGTGCCAGCGGTGGGGTTAGCGGGGACACAGATACGCAGTATTTT. Amino acids: CASGGVSGDTDTQYF.

The V and J genes are TRBV5-1 and TRBJ1-1; TRBD1 matches 12 bases. Unmatched junction bases numbered 4, after V lost 0 bases and J lost 1 base. Germline values: CDR1 SGHRS, CDR2 YFSETQ. This CDR3 is 17 amino acids long. CDR3 coding DNA: TGCGCCAGCAGCTTGGACGGGACAGGGGGCGCGAACACTGAAGCTTTCTTT. It specifies CASSLDGTGGANTEAFF.

This clonotype turned up a few times. The chain uses TRBV7-3 and TRBJ2-5; no clear D gene. The V gene's germline CDR1 is SGHTA and CDR2 FQGTGA. Trimming shortened V by 5 bases and J by 2 bases, and 15 bases separated the two germline ends. There are 15 residues in the CDR3. The CDR3 sequence: CASSKGGNAQETQYF. In nucleotides, the CDR3 is TGTGCCAGCAGCAAGGGCGGAAACGCACAAGAGACCCAGTACTTC. Full variable domain (missing parts from reference TRBV7-3 and TRBJ2-5): GAGVSQTPSNKVTEKGKYVELRCDPISGHTALYWYRQSLGQGPEFLIYFQGTGAADDSGLPNDRFFAVRPEGSVSTLKIQRTERGDSAVYLCASSKGGNAQETQYFGPGTRLLVL.

This clonotype has more than one count but fewer than ten. This chain connects TRBV12-3 or TRBV12-4 to TRBJ1-2; TRBD1 aligns across 7 bases. V lost 6 bases to trimming and J lost 0 bases; unmatched junction nucleotides: 4. The CDR3 loop spans 14 amino acids. The CDR3 is CASSRDSANYGYTF. CDR3 DNA sequence: TGTGCCAGCAGCCGGGACAGCGCTAACTATGGCTACACCTTC.

This clonotype was seen only a few times. The chain carries TRBV3-1 and TRBJ2-2, with 9 bases that match TRBD1. CDR3 length equals 15 residues. The V segment lost 8 bases and the J segment 7 bases; nucleotides outside the gene matches: 11. The germline V gene has CDR1 LGHDT and CDR2 YNNKEL (reference sequence). The CDR3 sequence: CASRLRGQGFGELFF. CDR3 DNA: TGTGCCAGCCGTCTTCGGGGACAGGGATTCGGGGAGCTGTTTTTT.

This clonotype was seen ten or more times. The chain combines TRBV19 with TRBJ2-2; 7 bases map to TRBD1. There are 14 residues in the CDR3. Losses at the gene ends were 9 bases for V and 0 bases for J; bases not matched to a gene: 4. Germline V CDR1 and CDR2: LNHDA, SQIVND (reference sequence). The CDR3 protein is CASSQGANTGELFF. The CDR3 bases are TGTGCCAGCAGCCAGGGGGCGAACACCGGGGAGCTGTTTTTT.

This chain connects TRBV18 to TRBJ2-7; D might be TRBD2 (5 bases). Looked up from germline, CDR1 is KGHSH and CDR2 is LQKENI. There are 15 residues in the CDR3. V was pared by 1 base and J by 1 base, with 11 bases between. CDR3 amino acids: CASSPQGRSSYEQYF. The CDR3 coding sequence is TGTGCCAGCTCACCACAAGGGAGATCTTCCTACGAGCAGTACTTC.

This clonotype occurred many times. The chain has TRBV12-3 or TRBV12-4 and TRBJ2-1; D ambiguous. The CDR3 consists of 12 residues. The V and J ends lost 1 base and 6 bases respectively, with 4 bases between them. The CDR3 loop is CASSLGSNEQFF. The CDR3 nucleotides are TGTGCCAGCAGTTTAGGTAGCAATGAGCAGTTCTTC.

In this sample, this clonotype turned up a few times. The chain links TRBV6-1 to TRBJ1-1; D ambiguous. The ends were cut back, 6 bases at V and 6 bases at J, with 14 bases in the middle. Germline CDR1 is MNHNS and CDR2 is SASEGT. This CDR3 region has 13 residues. The CDR3 region is CASSPPGVSEAFF. The DNA of the CDR3 is TGTGCCAGCAGCCCCCCGGGTGTATCTGAAGCTTTCTTT.

The chain employs TRBV2 and TRBJ2-1; 8 nucleotides agree with TRBD2. The CDR3 sequence is 16 residues long. Per the germline V gene, CDR1 is SNHLY and CDR2 is FYNNEI. The junction had 7 bases not matched to a gene; V was cut back by 6 bases and J by 0 bases. The CDR3 spells CASRDLAGSSYNEQFF. The CDR3 nucleotides read TGTGCCAGCAGGGATCTAGCGGGCAGCTCCTACAATGAGCAGTTCTTC. The variable domain in full, completed from reference TRBV2 and TRBJ2-1, reads EPEVTQTPSHQVTQMGQEVILRCVPISNHLYFYWYRQILGQKVEFLVSFYNNEISEKSEIFDDQFSVERPDGSNFTLKIRSTKLEDSAMYFCASRDLAGSSYNEQFFGPGTRLTVL.

This chain links TRBV7-2 with TRBJ2-4; D is unclear. Germline assignment: CDR1 SGHTA and CDR2 FQGNSA. The ends were cut back, 1 base at V and 11 bases at J, with 15 bases in the middle. The CDR3 totals 14 residues. In nucleotides, the CDR3 is TGTGCCAGCAGCTTAGTTGGAACACTCGGTGTTCAGTACTTC. Translation: CASSLVGTLGVQYF.